The rows below give T cell receptor beta chains drawn from one sample of a study of HIV-infected patients and healthy controls. TCRdb passed the 5' RACE reads through MiXCR, listing each CDR3 protein once. The sample holds 13,000 or so distinct CDR3 sequences, 11% seen once. Input material: blood. The receptors come from an adult in good health. Each CDR3 is given with its conserved first and last residue. Fields, in order: CDR3 protein, CDR3 DNA, J gene, clone size, V gene, D gene. A D gene is named only where the DNA matches it firmly. Clone size, where shown, is once, few, many, or a class for clones that have expanded.

CDR3aa: CASSLRQYYNEQFF; CDR3nt: TGTGCCAGCAGCTTACGACAGTACTACAATGAGCAGTTCTTC; j_gene: TRBJ2-1; abundance: many; v_gene: TRBV7-8; d_gene: NA
CDR3aa: CASDDMYIQYF; CDR3nt: TGTGCCAGCGACGACATGTACATTCAGTACTTC; j_gene: TRBJ2-4; abundance: medium-sized; v_gene: TRBV6-1; d_gene: NA
CDR3aa: CASSPNGALSHYEQYF; CDR3nt: TGTGCCAGCAGCCCCAACGGGGCTCTATCCCACTACGAGCAGTACTTC; j_gene: TRBJ2-7; abundance: few; v_gene: TRBV11-2; d_gene: NA
CDR3aa: CASSSDRDEQFF; CDR3nt: TGTGCCAGCAGTTCAGACAGGGATGAGCAGTTCTTC; j_gene: TRBJ2-1; abundance: few; v_gene: TRBV12-3/TRBV12-4; d_gene: TRBD1
CDR3aa: CASSEEGQGSTEAFF; CDR3nt: TGTGCCAGCAGTGAAGAGGGACAGGGGAGCACTGAAGCTTTCTTT; j_gene: TRBJ1-1; abundance: medium-sized; v_gene: TRBV6-1; d_gene: TRBD1
CDR3aa: CASRLGGESPLHF; CDR3nt: TGCGCCAGCAGACTGGGAGGGGAGTCACCCCTCCACTTT; j_gene: TRBJ1-6; abundance: many; v_gene: TRBV5-1; d_gene: NA
CDR3aa: CASSHLGTGMNTGELFF; CDR3nt: TGCGCCAGCAGCCACTTGGGGACAGGGATGAACACCGGGGAGCTGTTTTTT; j_gene: TRBJ2-2; abundance: medium-sized; v_gene: TRBV4-1; d_gene: TRBD1
CDR3aa: CASSHSSGKVGELFF; CDR3nt: TGTGCCAGCAGCCATTCTAGCGGGAAGGTCGGGGAGCTGTTTTTT; j_gene: TRBJ2-2; abundance: NA; v_gene: TRBV6-1; d_gene: TRBD2
CDR3aa: CASSQELQALDTQYF; CDR3nt: TGCGCCAGCAGCCAAGAATTACAGGCTCTCGATACGCAGTATTTT; j_gene: TRBJ2-3; abundance: many; v_gene: TRBV4-1; d_gene: NA
CDR3aa: CASRSGSMRNEQFF; CDR3nt: TGTGCCAGCAGGTCGGGATCAATGAGAAATGAGCAGTTCTTC; j_gene: TRBJ2-1; abundance: many; v_gene: TRBV6-6; d_gene: NA
CDR3aa: CASSYGQGETQYF; CDR3nt: TGTGCCAGCAGCTACGGACAGGGAGAGACCCAGTACTTC; j_gene: TRBJ2-5; abundance: many; v_gene: TRBV7-2; d_gene: TRBD1
CDR3aa: CASSSDWGSQETQYF; CDR3nt: TGTGCCAGCAGCTCGGATTGGGGATCGCAAGAGACCCAGTACTTC; j_gene: TRBJ2-5; abundance: many; v_gene: TRBV7-9; d_gene: NA
CDR3aa: CASSLAIGSTDTQYF; CDR3nt: TGTGCCAGCAGCCTTGCGATTGGGAGCACAGATACGCAGTATTTT; j_gene: TRBJ2-3; abundance: NA; v_gene: TRBV6-5; d_gene: NA
CDR3aa: CASSSGSGRGGEQFF; CDR3nt: TGTGCCAGCAGCTCTGGGAGCGGGAGAGGAGGTGAGCAGTTCTTC; j_gene: TRBJ2-1; abundance: NA; v_gene: TRBV7-9; d_gene: TRBD2
CDR3aa: CASSGLPGASTDTQYF; CDR3nt: TGTGCCAGCAGCGGTTTACCAGGGGCTAGCACAGATACGCAGTATTTT; j_gene: TRBJ2-3; abundance: NA; v_gene: TRBV9; d_gene: NA
CDR3aa: CASSPQGQYNEQFF; CDR3nt: TGTGCCAGCTCACCACAGGGACAATACAATGAGCAGTTCTTC; j_gene: TRBJ2-1; abundance: many; v_gene: TRBV18; d_gene: NA
CDR3aa: CAWSPQTGTEAFF; CDR3nt: TGTGCCTGGAGTCCACAGACAGGGACTGAAGCTTTCTTT; j_gene: TRBJ1-1; abundance: medium-sized; v_gene: TRBV30; d_gene: TRBD1
CDR3aa: CASTDQGGFETQYF; CDR3nt: TGTGCCAGCACCGATCAGGGGGGTTTTGAGACCCAGTACTTC; j_gene: TRBJ2-5; abundance: many; v_gene: TRBV5-4; d_gene: NA
CDR3aa: CASSFLPNTGELFF; CDR3nt: TGTGCCAGCAGTTTTTTGCCGAACACCGGGGAGCTGTTTTTT; j_gene: TRBJ2-2; abundance: many; v_gene: TRBV28; d_gene: NA
CDR3aa: CSASEGPVAGGTGANVLTF; CDR3nt: TGCAGTGCTAGTGAGGGTCCGGTAGCGGGAGGAACCGGGGCCAACGTCCTGACTTTC; j_gene: TRBJ2-6; abundance: medium-sized; v_gene: TRBV20-1; d_gene: TRBD2
CDR3aa: CASSQVRGAGQETQYF; CDR3nt: TGTGCCAGCAGCCAAGTGCGAGGGGCCGGGCAAGAGACCCAGTACTTC; j_gene: TRBJ2-5; abundance: medium-sized; v_gene: TRBV14; d_gene: NA
CDR3aa: CASSVGGSSGANVLTF; CDR3nt: TGTGCCAGCAGTGTAGGGGGCAGCTCTGGGGCCAACGTCCTGACTTTC; j_gene: TRBJ2-6; abundance: few; v_gene: TRBV25-1; d_gene: TRBD1
CDR3aa: CASSSRRASLGYTF; CDR3nt: TGTGCCAGCAGCTCCCGGAGAGCGAGTCTTGGCTACACCTTC; j_gene: TRBJ1-2; abundance: medium-sized; v_gene: TRBV7-2; d_gene: NA
CDR3aa: CASRYRGYYNEQFF; CDR3nt: TGTGCCAGCAGATACAGGGGATACTACAATGAGCAGTTCTTC; j_gene: TRBJ2-1; abundance: NA; v_gene: TRBV6-2/TRBV6-3; d_gene: TRBD1
CDR3aa: CATSSLSGANTGELFF; CDR3nt: TGTGCCACCAGCAGCCTCAGCGGGGCGAACACCGGGGAGCTGTTTTTT; j_gene: TRBJ2-2; abundance: medium-sized; v_gene: TRBV15; d_gene: TRBD2
CDR3aa: CASSQRSEIDEQFF; CDR3nt: TGCGCCAGCAGCCAAAGGTCTGAGATCGATGAGCAGTTCTTC; j_gene: TRBJ2-1; abundance: medium-sized; v_gene: TRBV4-1; d_gene: NA
CDR3aa: CSPSRPSRSHTQYF; CDR3nt: TGCAGTCCCTCTAGGCCTTCGCGGTCGCATACGCAGTATTTT; j_gene: TRBJ2-3; abundance: NA; v_gene: TRBV20-1; d_gene: NA
CDR3aa: CASSLGPTGKNTEAFF; CDR3nt: TGTGCCAGCAGCTTAGGTCCGACAGGGAAGAACACTGAAGCTTTCTTT; j_gene: TRBJ1-1; abundance: few; v_gene: TRBV5-6; d_gene: TRBD1
CDR3aa: CASSQAYAAQETQYF; CDR3nt: TGTGCCAGCAGCCAAGCTTATGCGGCCCAAGAGACCCAGTACTTC; j_gene: TRBJ2-5; abundance: few; v_gene: TRBV14; d_gene: NA
CDR3aa: CSASGGTDVLINYGYTF; CDR3nt: TGCAGTGCTAGCGGGGGGACGGATGTCCTTATTAACTATGGCTACACCTTC; j_gene: TRBJ1-2; abundance: many; v_gene: TRBV20-1; d_gene: NA
CDR3aa: CASSSRGRLSEAFF; CDR3nt: TGTGCCAGCAGTTCCCGGGGGAGGCTCTCTGAAGCTTTCTTT; j_gene: TRBJ1-1; abundance: few; v_gene: TRBV28; d_gene: NA
CDR3aa: CASNFGGSYNEQFF; CDR3nt: TGTGCCAGCAATTTTGGCGGGTCCTACAATGAGCAGTTCTTC; j_gene: TRBJ2-1; abundance: few; v_gene: TRBV12-3/TRBV12-4; d_gene: NA
CDR3aa: CAISWDRPTGELFF; CDR3nt: TGTGCCATTAGCTGGGACAGGCCCACCGGGGAGCTGTTTTTT; j_gene: TRBJ2-2; abundance: NA; v_gene: TRBV10-3; d_gene: TRBD1
CDR3aa: CASSLGTGGLETQYF; CDR3nt: TGCGCCAGCAGCTTGGGGACAGGGGGCTTAGAGACCCAGTACTTC; j_gene: TRBJ2-5; abundance: many; v_gene: TRBV5-1; d_gene: TRBD1
CDR3aa: CASSRTDNSPLHF; CDR3nt: TGTGCCAGCAGTCGGACAGATAATTCACCCCTCCACTTT; j_gene: TRBJ1-6; abundance: medium-sized; v_gene: TRBV12-3/TRBV12-4; d_gene: NA
CDR3aa: CASSPEGSVNTEAFF; CDR3nt: TGTGCCAGCAGCCCAGAGGGCTCCGTGAACACTGAAGCTTTCTTT; j_gene: TRBJ1-1; abundance: medium-sized; v_gene: TRBV11-1; d_gene: NA
CDR3aa: CATSREGQTGELFF; CDR3nt: TGTGCCACCAGCAGAGAAGGACAAACCGGGGAGCTGTTTTTT; j_gene: TRBJ2-2; abundance: medium-sized; v_gene: TRBV15; d_gene: NA
CDR3aa: CSAADPRDSNQPQHF; CDR3nt: TGCAGTGCGGCGGATCCCAGAGATAGCAATCAGCCCCAGCATTTT; j_gene: TRBJ1-5; abundance: many; v_gene: TRBV20-1; d_gene: NA
CDR3aa: CASSLGAEDEQYF; CDR3nt: TGTGCCAGCAGCTTGGGGGCAGAAGACGAGCAGTACTTC; j_gene: TRBJ2-7; abundance: NA; v_gene: TRBV5-5; d_gene: NA
CDR3aa: CSASRSRADEKLFF; CDR3nt: TGCAGTGCTAGTCGTTCCAGGGCTGATGAAAAACTGTTTTTT; j_gene: TRBJ1-4; abundance: NA; v_gene: TRBV20-1; d_gene: NA
CDR3aa: CASSLNRGYETQYF; CDR3nt: TGTGCCAGCAGCTTAAACAGGGGGTATGAGACCCAGTACTTC; j_gene: TRBJ2-5; abundance: NA; v_gene: TRBV7-8; d_gene: TRBD1
CDR3aa: CASSSTGTDYNEQFF; CDR3nt: TGCGCCAGCAGCTCAACCGGGACTGACTACAATGAGCAGTTCTTC; j_gene: TRBJ2-1; abundance: few; v_gene: TRBV5-1; d_gene: NA